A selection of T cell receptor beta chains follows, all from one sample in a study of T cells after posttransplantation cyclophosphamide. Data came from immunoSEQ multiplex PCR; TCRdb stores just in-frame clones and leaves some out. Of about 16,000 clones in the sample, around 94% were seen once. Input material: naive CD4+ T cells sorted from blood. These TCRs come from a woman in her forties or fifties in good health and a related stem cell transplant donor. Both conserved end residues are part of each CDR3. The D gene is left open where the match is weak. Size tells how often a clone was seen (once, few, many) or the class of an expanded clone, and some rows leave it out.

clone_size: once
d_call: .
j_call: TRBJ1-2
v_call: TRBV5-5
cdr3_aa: CASSLRTAPLGYGYTF
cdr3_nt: TGTGCCAGCAGCCTGAGGACAGCCCCGTTAGGCTATGGCTACACCTTC

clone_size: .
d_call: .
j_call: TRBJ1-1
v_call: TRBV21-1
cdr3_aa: CASSKVPGASGTEAFF
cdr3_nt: TGTGCCAGCAGCAAAGTACCTGGGGCTTCGGGCACTGAAGCTTTCTTT

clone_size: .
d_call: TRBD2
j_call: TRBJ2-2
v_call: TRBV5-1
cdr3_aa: CASSLAPKAGTNTGELFF
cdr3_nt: TGCGCCAGCAGCTTGGCCCCCAAAGCGGGGACTAACACCGGGGAGCTGTTTTTT

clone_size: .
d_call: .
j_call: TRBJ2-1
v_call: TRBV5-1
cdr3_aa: CASSLGAAEQFF
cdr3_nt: TGCGCCAGCAGCTTGGGGGCAGCCGAGCAGTTCTTC

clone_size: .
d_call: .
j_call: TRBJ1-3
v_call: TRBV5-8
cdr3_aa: CASSFNRVGNTIYF
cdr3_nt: TGTGCCAGCAGCTTCAACCGGGTCGGAAACACCATATATTTT

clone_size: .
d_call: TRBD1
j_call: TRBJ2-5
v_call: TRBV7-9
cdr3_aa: CASRPGGGRAQETQYF
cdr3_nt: TGTGCCAGCAGACCAGGGGGCGGGCGGGCCCAAGAGACCCAGTACTTC

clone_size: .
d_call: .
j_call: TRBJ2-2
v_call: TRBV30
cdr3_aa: CAWSLTRGHGELFF
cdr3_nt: TGTGCCTGGAGTCTAACCAGGGGTCACGGGGAGCTGTTTTTT

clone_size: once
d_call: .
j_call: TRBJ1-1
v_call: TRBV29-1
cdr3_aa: CSVSEAWDTEAFF
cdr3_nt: TGCAGCGTTAGCGAGGCATGGGACACTGAAGCTTTCTTT

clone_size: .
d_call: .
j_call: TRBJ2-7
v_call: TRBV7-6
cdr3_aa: CASILNGPSFAYEQYF
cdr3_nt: TGTGCCAGCATCCTTAATGGGCCTTCATTCGCCTACGAGCAGTACTTC

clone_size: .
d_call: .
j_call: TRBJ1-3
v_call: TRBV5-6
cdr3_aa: CASSSVGVYSGNTIYF
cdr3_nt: TGTGCCAGCAGCTCCGTCGGTGTATACTCTGGAAACACCATATATTTT

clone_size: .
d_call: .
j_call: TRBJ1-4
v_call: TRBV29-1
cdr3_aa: CSVEQVNEKLFF
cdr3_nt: TGCAGCGTTGAGCAGGTGAATGAAAAACTGTTTTTT

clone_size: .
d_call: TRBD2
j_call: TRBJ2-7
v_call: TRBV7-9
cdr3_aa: CATTQGLAGTYEQYF
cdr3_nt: TGTGCCACAACCCAGGGACTAGCGGGGACCTACGAGCAGTACTTC

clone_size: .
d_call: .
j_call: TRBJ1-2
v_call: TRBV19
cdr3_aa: CASSIYRVGRRNYGYTF
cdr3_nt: TGTGCCAGTAGTATCTACAGGGTAGGGCGCCGTAACTATGGCTACACCTTC

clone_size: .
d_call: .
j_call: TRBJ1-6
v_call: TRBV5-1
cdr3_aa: CASSSDSSYNSPLHF
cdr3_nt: TGCGCCAGCAGCTCTGACAGCTCCTATAATTCACCCCTCCACTTT

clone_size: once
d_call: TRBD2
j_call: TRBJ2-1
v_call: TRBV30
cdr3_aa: CAWRGTSGSSYNEQFF
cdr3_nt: TGTGCCTGGAGAGGAACTAGCGGGAGTTCCTACAATGAGCAGTTCTTC

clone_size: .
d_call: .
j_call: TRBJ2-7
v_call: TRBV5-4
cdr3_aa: CASSWDWGDEQYF
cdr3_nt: TGTGCCAGCAGCTGGGACTGGGGCGACGAGCAGTACTTC

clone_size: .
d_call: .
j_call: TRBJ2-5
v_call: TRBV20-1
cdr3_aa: CSAALAAQYF
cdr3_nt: TGCAGTGCCGCGCTTGCGGCCCAGTACTTC

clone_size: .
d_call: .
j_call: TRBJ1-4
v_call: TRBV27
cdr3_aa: CASSLLPGRGGKLFF
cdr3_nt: TGTGCCAGCAGTTTATTACCCGGGAGGGGTGGAAAACTGTTTTTT

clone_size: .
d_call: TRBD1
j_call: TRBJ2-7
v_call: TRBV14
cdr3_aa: CASSQGWTGWIEQYF
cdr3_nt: TGTGCCAGCAGCCAAGGGTGGACAGGTTGGATCGAGCAGTACTTC

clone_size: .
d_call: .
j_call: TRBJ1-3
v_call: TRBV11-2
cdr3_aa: CASSLIRVRERNTIYF
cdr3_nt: TGTGCCAGCAGCTTAATTCGGGTTAGAGAGAGAAACACCATATATTTT